This T cell receptor (beta chain) is from a study of blood T cells in healthy people across ages. Notes on the study in general: Unsorted PBMCs prevented conclusive naive versus antigen-experienced comparison.

A J-beta primer mix and a sample-barcoded 5' primer were used in a second PCR of about 6 to 12 cycles. From the 5' RACE reads, TCRdb called clonotypes with MiXCR, one entry per CDR3 protein. The data show about 1.4 million distinct CDR3 sequences, roughly 64% seen once. With regard to this clonotype: Its cognate antigen is unknown.

Germline loops: CDR1 SGHAT, CDR2 FQNNGV. The V segment lost 3 bases and the J segment 2 bases; nucleotides outside the gene matches: 8. This CDR3 has 16 amino acids. The chain links TRBV11-2 to TRBJ2-3; 7 bases are a match to TRBD2. The TCR comes from a man in his late teens or twenties in good health. Sample: blood. DNA for the CDR3: TGTGCCAGCAGCTTTTTAGCGGGTGTGTACACAGATACGCAGTATTTT. It codes for CASSFLAGVYTDTQYF. The whole variable domain, filled in from reference TRBV11-2 and TRBJ2-3, reads EAGVAQSPRYKIIEKRQSVAFWCNPISGHATLYWYQQILGQGPKLLIQFQNNGVVDDSQLPKDRFSAERLKGVDSTLKIQPAKLEDSAVYLCASSFLAGVYTDTQYFGPGTRLTVL.